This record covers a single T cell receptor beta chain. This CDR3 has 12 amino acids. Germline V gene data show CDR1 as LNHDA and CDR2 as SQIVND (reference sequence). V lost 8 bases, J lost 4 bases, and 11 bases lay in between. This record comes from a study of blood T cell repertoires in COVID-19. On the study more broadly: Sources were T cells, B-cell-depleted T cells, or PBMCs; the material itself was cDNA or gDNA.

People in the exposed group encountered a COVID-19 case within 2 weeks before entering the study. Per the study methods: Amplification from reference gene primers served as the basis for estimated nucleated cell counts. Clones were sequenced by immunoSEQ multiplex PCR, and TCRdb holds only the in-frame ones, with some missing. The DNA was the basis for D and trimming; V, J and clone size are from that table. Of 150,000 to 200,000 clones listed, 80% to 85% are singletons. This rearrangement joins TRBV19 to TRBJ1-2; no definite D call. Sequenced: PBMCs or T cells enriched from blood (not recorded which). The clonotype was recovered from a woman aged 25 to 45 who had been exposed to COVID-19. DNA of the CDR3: TGTGCCAGTGGAGACCGATTCTATGGCTACACCTTC. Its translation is CASGDRFYGYTF. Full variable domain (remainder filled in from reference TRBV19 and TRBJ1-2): DGGITQSPKYLFRKEGQNVTLSCEQNLNHDAMYWYRQDPGQGLRLIYYSQIVNDFQKGDIAEGYSVSREKKESFPLTVTSAQKNPTAFYLCASGDRFYGYTFGSGTRLTVV.